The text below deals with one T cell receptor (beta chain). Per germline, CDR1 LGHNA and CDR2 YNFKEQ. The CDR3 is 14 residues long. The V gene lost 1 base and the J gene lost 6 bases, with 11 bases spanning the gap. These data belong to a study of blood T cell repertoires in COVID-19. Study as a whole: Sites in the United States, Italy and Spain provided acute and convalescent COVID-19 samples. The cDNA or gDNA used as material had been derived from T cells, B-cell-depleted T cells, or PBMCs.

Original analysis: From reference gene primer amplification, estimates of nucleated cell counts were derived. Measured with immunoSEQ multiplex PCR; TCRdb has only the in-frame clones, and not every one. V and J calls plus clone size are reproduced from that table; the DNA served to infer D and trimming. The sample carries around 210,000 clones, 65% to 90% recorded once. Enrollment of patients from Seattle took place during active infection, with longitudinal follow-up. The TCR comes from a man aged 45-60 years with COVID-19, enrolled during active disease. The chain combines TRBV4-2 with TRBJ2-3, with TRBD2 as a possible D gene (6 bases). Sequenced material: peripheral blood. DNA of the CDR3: TGTGCCAGCAGCCAAGGGGGGGTTGTGGATACGCAGTATTTT. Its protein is CASSQGGVVDTQYF.